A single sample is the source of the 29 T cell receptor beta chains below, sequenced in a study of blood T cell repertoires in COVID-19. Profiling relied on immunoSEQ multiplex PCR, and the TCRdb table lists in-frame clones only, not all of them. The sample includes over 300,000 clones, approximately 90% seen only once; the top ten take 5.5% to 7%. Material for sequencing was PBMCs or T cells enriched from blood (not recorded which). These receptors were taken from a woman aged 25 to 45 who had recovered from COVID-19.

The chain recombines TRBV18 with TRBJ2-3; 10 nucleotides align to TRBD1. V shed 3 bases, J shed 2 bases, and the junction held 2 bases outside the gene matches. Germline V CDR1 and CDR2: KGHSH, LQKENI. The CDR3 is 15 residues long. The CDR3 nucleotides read TGTGCCAGCTCACCGGACAGGGGGTTCACAGATACGCAGTATTTT. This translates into CASSPDRGFTDTQYF. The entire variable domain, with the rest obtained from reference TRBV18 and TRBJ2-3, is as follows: NAGVMQNPRHLVRRRGQEARLRCSPMKGHSHVYWYRQLPEEGLKFMVYLQKENIIDESGMPKERFSAEFPKEGPSILRIQQVVRGDSAAYFCASSPDRGFTDTQYFGPGTRLTVL.

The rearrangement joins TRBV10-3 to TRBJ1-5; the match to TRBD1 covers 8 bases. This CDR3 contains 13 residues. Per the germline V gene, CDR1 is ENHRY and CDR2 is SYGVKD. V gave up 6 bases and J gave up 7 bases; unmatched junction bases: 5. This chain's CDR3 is CAIRDREGQPQHF. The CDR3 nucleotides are TGTGCCATCAGGGACAGGGAGGGGCAGCCCCAGCATTTT.

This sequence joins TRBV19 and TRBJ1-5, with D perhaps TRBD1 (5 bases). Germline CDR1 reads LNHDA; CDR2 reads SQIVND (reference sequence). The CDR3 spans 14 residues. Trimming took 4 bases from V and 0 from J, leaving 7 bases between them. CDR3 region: CASSTGNSNQPQHF. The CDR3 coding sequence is TGTGCCAGTAGTACAGGGAATAGCAATCAGCCCCAGCATTTT. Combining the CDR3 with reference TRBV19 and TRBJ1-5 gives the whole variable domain DGGITQSPKYLFRKEGQNVTLSCEQNLNHDAMYWYRQDPGQGLRLIYYSQIVNDFQKGDIAEGYSVSREKKESFPLTVTSAQKNPTAFYLCASSTGNSNQPQHFGDGTRLSIL.

CDR3 nucleotide sequence: TGTGCCTTCATGAGGGGGGGGGAGACCCAGTACTTC. The encoded protein is CAFMRGGETQYF. This chain joins TRBV30 and TRBJ2-5, with D possibly being TRBD2 (7 bases). The V end lost 7 bases, the J end lost 5 bases, and 14 bases lay between the germline ends. Germline V lookup: CDR1 GTSNPN, CDR2 SVGIG (reference sequence). The CDR3 extends over 12 amino acids.

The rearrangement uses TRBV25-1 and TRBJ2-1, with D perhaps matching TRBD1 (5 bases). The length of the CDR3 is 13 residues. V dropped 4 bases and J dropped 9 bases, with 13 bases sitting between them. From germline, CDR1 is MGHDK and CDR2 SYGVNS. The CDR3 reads CASSVGARSEQFF. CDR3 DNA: TGTGCCAGCAGTGTAGGGGCGAGGAGTGAGCAGTTCTTC.

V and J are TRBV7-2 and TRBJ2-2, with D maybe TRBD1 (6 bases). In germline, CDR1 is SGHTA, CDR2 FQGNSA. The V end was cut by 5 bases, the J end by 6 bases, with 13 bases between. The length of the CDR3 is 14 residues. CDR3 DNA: TGTGCCAGCAGCATAAACAGGGTTGCCGGGGAGCTGTTTTTT. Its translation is CASSINRVAGELFF. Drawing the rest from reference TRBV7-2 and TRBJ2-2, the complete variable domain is GAGVSQSPSNKVTEKGKDVELRCDPISGHTALYWYRQSLGQGLEFLIYFQGNSAPDKSGLPSDRFSAERTGGSVSTLTIQRTQQEDSAVYLCASSINRVAGELFFGEGSRLTVL.

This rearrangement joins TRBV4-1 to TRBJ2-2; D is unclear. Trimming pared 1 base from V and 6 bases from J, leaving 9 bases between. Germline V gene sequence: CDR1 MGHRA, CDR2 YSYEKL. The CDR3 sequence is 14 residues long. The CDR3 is CASSQAGLPGELFF. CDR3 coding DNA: TGCGCCAGCAGCCAAGCAGGTCTTCCCGGGGAGCTGTTTTTT.

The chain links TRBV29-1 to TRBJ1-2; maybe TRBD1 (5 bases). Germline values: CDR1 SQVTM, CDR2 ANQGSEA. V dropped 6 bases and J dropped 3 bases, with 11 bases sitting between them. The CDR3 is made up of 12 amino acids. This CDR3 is CSVLVRDYGYTF. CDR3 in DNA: TGCAGCGTCCTAGTCAGGGACTATGGCTACACCTTC.

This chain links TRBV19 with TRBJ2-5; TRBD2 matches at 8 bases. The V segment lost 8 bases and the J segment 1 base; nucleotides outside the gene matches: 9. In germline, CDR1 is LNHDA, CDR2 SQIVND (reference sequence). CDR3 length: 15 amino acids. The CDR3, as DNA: TGTGCCAGTTCTCGAGCGGGGGTCCTCCAAGAGACCCAGTACTTC. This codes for CASSRAGVLQETQYF.

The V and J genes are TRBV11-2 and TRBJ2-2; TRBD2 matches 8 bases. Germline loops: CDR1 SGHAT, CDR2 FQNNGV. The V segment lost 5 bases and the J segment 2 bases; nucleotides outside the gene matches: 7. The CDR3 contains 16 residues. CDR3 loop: CASSTIAGKNTGELFF. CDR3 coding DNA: TGTGCCAGCAGCACCATAGCGGGGAAAAACACCGGGGAGCTGTTTTTT.

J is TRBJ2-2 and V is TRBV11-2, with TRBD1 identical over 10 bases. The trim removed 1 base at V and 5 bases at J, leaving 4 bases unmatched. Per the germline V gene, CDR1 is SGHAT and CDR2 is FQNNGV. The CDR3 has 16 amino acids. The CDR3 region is CASSLAWDRGTGELFF. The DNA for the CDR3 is TGTGCCAGCAGCTTAGCATGGGACAGGGGAACCGGGGAGCTGTTTTTT.

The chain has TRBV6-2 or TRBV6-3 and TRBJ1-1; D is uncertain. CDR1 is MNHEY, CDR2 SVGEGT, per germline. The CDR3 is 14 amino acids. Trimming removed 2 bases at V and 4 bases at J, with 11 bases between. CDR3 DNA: TGTGCCAGCAGTTACGCGGAGTCGGGCACTGAAGCTTTCTTT. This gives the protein CASSYAESGTEAFF.

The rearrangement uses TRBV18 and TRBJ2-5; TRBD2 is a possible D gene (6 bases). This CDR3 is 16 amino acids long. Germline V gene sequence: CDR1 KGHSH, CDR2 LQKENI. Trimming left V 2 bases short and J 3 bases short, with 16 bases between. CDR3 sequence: CASSPIGGGQKETQYF. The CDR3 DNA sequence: TGTGCCAGCTCACCAATCGGAGGAGGGCAGAAAGAGACCCAGTACTTC.

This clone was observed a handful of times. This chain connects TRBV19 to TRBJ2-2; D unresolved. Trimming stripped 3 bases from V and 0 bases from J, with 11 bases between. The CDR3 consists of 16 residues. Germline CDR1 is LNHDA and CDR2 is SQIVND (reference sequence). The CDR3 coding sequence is TGTGCCAGTAGTATCAGCAGGTCTTCGAACACCGGGGAGCTGTTTTTT. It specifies CASSISRSSNTGELFF.

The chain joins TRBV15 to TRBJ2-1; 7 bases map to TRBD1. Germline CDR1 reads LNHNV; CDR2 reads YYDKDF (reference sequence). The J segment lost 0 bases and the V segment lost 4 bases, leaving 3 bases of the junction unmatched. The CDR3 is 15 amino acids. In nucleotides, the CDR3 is TGTGCCACCAGCAACAACAGGGGCTCCTACAATGAGCAGTTCTTC. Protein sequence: CATSNNRGSYNEQFF.

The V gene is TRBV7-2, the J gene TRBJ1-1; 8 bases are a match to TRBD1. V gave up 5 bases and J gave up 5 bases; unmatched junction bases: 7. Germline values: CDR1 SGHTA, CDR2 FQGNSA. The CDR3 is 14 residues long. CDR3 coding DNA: TGTGCCAGCAGCCAAGGACAGGGTGATACTGAAGCTTTCTTT. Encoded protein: CASSQGQGDTEAFF.

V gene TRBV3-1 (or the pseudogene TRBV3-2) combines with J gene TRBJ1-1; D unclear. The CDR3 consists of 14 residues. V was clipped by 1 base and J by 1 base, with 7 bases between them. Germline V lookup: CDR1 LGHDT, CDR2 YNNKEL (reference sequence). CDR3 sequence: CASSQVLGNTEAFF. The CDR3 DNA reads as TGTGCCAGCAGCCAAGTACTTGGGAACACTGAAGCTTTCTTT.

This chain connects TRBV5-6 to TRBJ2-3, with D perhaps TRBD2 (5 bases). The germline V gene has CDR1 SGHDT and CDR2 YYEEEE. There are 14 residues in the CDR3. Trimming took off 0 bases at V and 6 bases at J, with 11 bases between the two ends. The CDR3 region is CASSLEGVWDTQYF. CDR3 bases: TGTGCCAGCAGCTTGGAGGGAGTTTGGGATACGCAGTATTTT.

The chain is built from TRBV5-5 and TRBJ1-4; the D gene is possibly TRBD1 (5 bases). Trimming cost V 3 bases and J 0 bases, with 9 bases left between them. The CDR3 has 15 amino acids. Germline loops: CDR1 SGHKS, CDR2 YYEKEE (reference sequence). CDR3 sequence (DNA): TGTGCCAGCAGCTCAGACAGCGCAACTAATGAAAAACTGTTTTTT. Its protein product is CASSSDSATNEKLFF.

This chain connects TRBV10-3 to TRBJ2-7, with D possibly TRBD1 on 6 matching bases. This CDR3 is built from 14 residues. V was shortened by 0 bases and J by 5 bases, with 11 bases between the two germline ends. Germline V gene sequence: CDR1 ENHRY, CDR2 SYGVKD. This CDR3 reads CAISESQGYHEQYF. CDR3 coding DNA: TGTGCCATCAGTGAGTCTCAGGGGTATCACGAGCAGTACTTC.

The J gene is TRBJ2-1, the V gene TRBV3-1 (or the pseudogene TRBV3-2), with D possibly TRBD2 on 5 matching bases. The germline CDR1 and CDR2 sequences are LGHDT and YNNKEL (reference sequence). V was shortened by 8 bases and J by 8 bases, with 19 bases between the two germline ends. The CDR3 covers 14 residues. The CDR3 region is CASRLRNTGYEQFF. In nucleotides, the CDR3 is TGTGCCAGCCGACTGAGGAACACGGGGTATGAGCAGTTCTTC.

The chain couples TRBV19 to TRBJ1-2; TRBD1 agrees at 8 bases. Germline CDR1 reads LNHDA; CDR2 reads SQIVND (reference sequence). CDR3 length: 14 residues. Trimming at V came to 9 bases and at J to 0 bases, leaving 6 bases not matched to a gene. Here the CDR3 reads CASTGTGPNYGYTF. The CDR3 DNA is TGTGCCAGCACCGGGACAGGTCCTAACTATGGCTACACCTTC. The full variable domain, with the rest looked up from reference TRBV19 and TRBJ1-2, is DGGITQSPKYLFRKEGQNVTLSCEQNLNHDAMYWYRQDPGQGLRLIYYSQIVNDFQKGDIAEGYSVSREKKESFPLTVTSAQKNPTAFYLCASTGTGPNYGYTFGSGTRLTVV.

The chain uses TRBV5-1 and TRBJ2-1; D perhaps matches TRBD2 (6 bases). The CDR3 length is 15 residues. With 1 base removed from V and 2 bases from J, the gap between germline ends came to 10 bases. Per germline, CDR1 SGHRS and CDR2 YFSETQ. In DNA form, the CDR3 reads TGCGCCAGCAGCTTGTTTGCGGGGACCTACAATGAGCAGTTCTTC. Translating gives CASSLFAGTYNEQFF.

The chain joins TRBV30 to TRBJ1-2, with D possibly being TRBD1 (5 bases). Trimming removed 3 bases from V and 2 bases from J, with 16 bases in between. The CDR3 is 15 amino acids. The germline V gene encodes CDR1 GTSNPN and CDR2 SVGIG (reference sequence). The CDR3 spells CAWRGVDKRNYGYTF. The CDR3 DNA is TGTGCCTGGAGGGGTGTGGACAAGAGAAACTATGGCTACACCTTC.

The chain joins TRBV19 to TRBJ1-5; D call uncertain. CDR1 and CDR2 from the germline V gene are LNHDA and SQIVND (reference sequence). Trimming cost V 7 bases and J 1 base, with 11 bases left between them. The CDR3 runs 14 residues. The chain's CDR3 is CASIPPYSNQPQHF. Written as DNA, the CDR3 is TGTGCCAGTATTCCCCCCTACAGCAATCAGCCCCAGCATTTT.

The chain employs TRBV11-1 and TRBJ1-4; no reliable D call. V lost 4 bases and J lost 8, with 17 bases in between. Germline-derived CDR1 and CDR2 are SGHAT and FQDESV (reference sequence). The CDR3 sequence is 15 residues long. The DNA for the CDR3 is TGTGCCAGCAGCTACGGCGGACTTAGTGGGGAAAAACTGTTTTTT. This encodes CASSYGGLSGEKLFF. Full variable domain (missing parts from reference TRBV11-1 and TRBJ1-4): EAEVAQSPRYKITEKSQAVAFWCDPISGHATLYWYRQILGQGPELLVQFQDESVVDDSQLPKDRFSAERLKGVDSTLKIQPAELGDSAMYLCASSYGGLSGEKLFFGSGTQLSVL.

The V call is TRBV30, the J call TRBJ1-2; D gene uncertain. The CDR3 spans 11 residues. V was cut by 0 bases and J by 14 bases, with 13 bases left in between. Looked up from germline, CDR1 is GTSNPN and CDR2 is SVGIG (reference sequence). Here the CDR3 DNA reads TGTGCCTGGAGTGTACGAGTCACGCGAACCTTC. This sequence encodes CAWSVRVTRTF.

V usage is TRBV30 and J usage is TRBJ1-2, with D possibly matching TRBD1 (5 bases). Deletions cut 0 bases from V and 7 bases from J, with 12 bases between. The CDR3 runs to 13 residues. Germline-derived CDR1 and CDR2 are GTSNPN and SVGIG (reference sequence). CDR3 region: CAWSVGQGTGYTF. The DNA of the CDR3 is TGTGCCTGGAGTGTGGGGCAGGGAACTGGCTACACCTTC.

The CDR3 region has the DNA TGTGCCAGCAGTGCACTGGTGGTGGGACAGGGGTACGGCTACACCTTC. It yields the protein CASSALVVGQGYGYTF. The chain has TRBV2 and TRBJ1-2, with 10 nucleotides matching TRBD1. J gave up 8 bases and V 4 bases, and 13 bases lay outside the gene matches. CDR1 is SNHLY and CDR2 is FYNNEI in the germline V gene. CDR3 length equals 16 residues.